Listed here are 13 T cell receptor beta chains from one sample, sequenced in a study of blood T cell repertoires in COVID-19. This table comes from immunoSEQ multiplex PCR, and its TCRdb copy is limited to in-frame clones, with some not included. Among 150,000 to 200,000 clones listed, about 81% were seen once. Specimen: peripheral blood. These receptors originate from a woman aged 80 or older with COVID-19, enrolled during active disease.

In its sample, this clone was seen a few times. This chain uses TRBV7-9 with TRBJ2-7, with a possible D match to TRBD2 (6 bases). V was shortened by 6 bases and J by 7 bases, with 19 bases between the two germline ends. CDR1 is SEHNR, CDR2 FQNEAQ, per germline (reference sequence). The CDR3 loop spans 14 amino acids. This CDR3 is CASRPGTSKEEQYF. In DNA, the CDR3 is TGTGCCAGCAGGCCCGGGACTTCGAAGGAGGAGCAGTACTTC.

The chain combines TRBV5-6 with TRBJ2-5, with 7 bases that match TRBD2. V dropped 0 bases and J dropped 4; count of bases not matched to a gene: 12. Germline CDR1 reads SGHDT; CDR2 reads YYEEEE. CDR3 length: 17 residues. DNA for the CDR3: TGTGCCAGCAGCTTGGGGTGGGGCGGGAGAGGTCTAGAGACCCAGTACTTC. Its protein product is CASSLGWGGRGLETQYF.

This chain uses TRBV2 with TRBJ2-6; D gene ambiguous. Per the germline V gene, CDR1 is SNHLY and CDR2 is FYNNEI. V lost 7 bases and J lost 0, with 7 bases in between. The CDR3 spans 14 residues. The CDR3 region is CASMIDSGANVLTF. DNA of the CDR3: TGTGCCAGCATGATAGACTCTGGGGCCAACGTCCTGACTTTC.

The rearrangement uses TRBV28 and TRBJ2-5; TRBD1 agrees at 9 bases. Trimming cost V 6 bases and J 3 bases; bases outside gene matches: 11. CDR1 is MDHEN and CDR2 is SYDVKM in the germline V gene. The CDR3 contains 16 residues. For the CDR3, the DNA is TGTGCCAGCAGCCAAACCGGGACAGGGCAGGAAGAGACCCAGTACTTC. It yields the protein CASSQTGTGQEETQYF.

This chain uses TRBV5-5 with TRBJ1-1, with no clear D. The CDR3 runs to 15 residues. The germline V gene has CDR1 SGHKS and CDR2 YYEKEE (reference sequence). V lost 0 bases to trimming and J lost 11 bases, with 20 bases between them. The CDR3 reads CASSLVQALLESAFF. The CDR3 bases are TGTGCCAGCAGCTTGGTTCAGGCCCTACTTGAGTCCGCTTTCTTT.

This chain uses TRBV6-5 with TRBJ1-6, with 9 bases fitting TRBD1. The CDR3 is made up of 16 amino acids. CDR1 and CDR2 (germline): MNHEY, SVGAGI. Unmatched junction bases numbered 6, after V lost 4 bases and J lost 5 bases. DNA for the CDR3: TGTGCCAGCAGTTCGAACAGGGGGCATAATAATTCACCCCTCCACTTT. Translation gives CASSSNRGHNNSPLHF.

CDR3 region: CASSPRGTGNTIYF. As DNA, the CDR3 is TGTGCCAGCAGCCCCCGAGGTACTGGAAACACCATATATTTT. The chain recombines TRBV2 with TRBJ1-3; D unclear. The germline CDR1 and CDR2 sequences are SNHLY and FYNNEI. The length of the CDR3 is 14 residues. With 6 bases removed from V and 2 bases from J, the gap between germline ends came to 11 bases.

The rearrangement uses TRBV5-1 and TRBJ2-3; 7 bases align to TRBD2. Germline CDR1 SGHRS, CDR2 YFSETQ. The trim removed 2 bases at V and 1 base at J, leaving 7 bases unmatched. CDR3 length: 16 amino acids. CDR3 sequence: CASSFAGLVGTDTQYF. The CDR3 coding sequence is TGCGCCAGCAGCTTCGCCGGACTAGTGGGCACAGATACGCAGTATTTT.

The V call is TRBV5-8, the J call TRBJ2-7, with D tentatively TRBD2 (6 bases). CDR1 SGHTS and CDR2 YDEGEE come from the germline V gene. Trimming took 1 base from V and 2 from J, leaving 16 bases between them. This CDR3 is 16 amino acids long. CDR3 in amino acids: CASSLRPGLRTYEQYF. The CDR3 DNA is TGTGCCAGCAGCTTGAGACCGGGACTTCGGACCTACGAGCAGTACTTC.

The rearrangement uses TRBV10-3 and TRBJ1-1, with TRBD1 identical over 8 bases. Germline CDR1 reads ENHRY; CDR2 reads SYGVKD. CDR3 size: 18 residues. The J segment lost 5 bases and the V segment lost 3 bases, leaving 17 bases of the junction unmatched. In nucleotides, the CDR3 is TGTGCCATCAGTGAAACAGCCGCGACAGGGGTATTGGGTACTGAAGCTTTCTTT. Residues: CAISETAATGVLGTEAFF.

There are a few counts of this clone. The chain carries TRBV19 and TRBJ2-7, with TRBD1 matching over 12 bases. Germline-derived CDR1 and CDR2 are LNHDA and SQIVND (reference sequence). The CDR3 is 13 amino acids. Trimming at V came to 9 bases and at J to 6 bases, leaving 6 bases not matched to a gene. The CDR3 spells CASRGQGAFEQYF. The CDR3 region has the DNA TGTGCCAGCCGGGGACAGGGGGCCTTCGAGCAGTACTTC. The variable domain in full, with the rest retrieved from reference TRBV19 and TRBJ2-7, is DGGITQSPKYLFRKEGQNVTLSCEQNLNHDAMYWYRQDPGQGLRLIYYSQIVNDFQKGDIAEGYSVSREKKESFPLTVTSAQKNPTAFYLCASRGQGAFEQYFGPGTRLTVT.

To note about this clone: The same CDR3 also results from other DNA sequences found in this sample. The rearrangement uses TRBV6-5 and TRBJ2-7, with 8 positions matching TRBD1. The CDR3 extends over 14 amino acids. Germline trimming cut 0 bases from V and 3 bases from J; bases unmatched to any gene: 1. Germline V gene sequence: CDR1 MNHEY, CDR2 SVGAGI. The CDR3 DNA sequence: TGTGCCAGCAGTTACTCCGACAGGGGCTACGAGCAGTACTTC. Encoded protein: CASSYSDRGYEQYF.

There are a few counts of this clone. The V call is TRBV5-1, the J call TRBJ2-7; 14 bases line up with TRBD2. Germline loops: CDR1 SGHRS, CDR2 YFSETQ. This CDR3 has 17 residues. The trim removed 4 bases at V and 5 bases at J, leaving 11 bases unmatched. The CDR3 spells CASSRSGTSGSSNEQYF. In DNA, the CDR3 is TGCGCCAGCAGCCGCTCCGGGACTAGCGGGAGTTCAAACGAGCAGTACTTC.